The rows below give T cell receptor beta chains drawn from one sample of a study of CD8 T cells in ankylosing spondylitis. TCRdb reprocessed the 5' RACE reads with MiXCR, giving one entry per CDR3 protein. The sample lists 300,000 to 400,000 distinct CDR3 sequences; 20% to 25% were seen once. The specimen sequenced was blood, either unsorted or a sorted T cell fraction (not recorded which). The receptors here all came from a male donor with ankylosing spondylitis. The CDR3 runs from the conserved cysteine through the conserved F or W. The order of the fields is CDR3 length, D gene, J gene, V gene, clone size, CDR3 protein, CDR3 DNA. The D gene is left open where the match is weak. Clone size is shown for a subset of rows, as once, few, many or a class of expanded clone.

cdr3_length: 14
d_call: -
j_call: TRBJ1-5
v_call: TRBV6-5
clone_size: few
cdr3_aa: CASSSTGVGRPQHF
cdr3_nt: TGTGCCAGCAGTTCGACAGGCGTGGGGCGGCCCCAGCATTTT

cdr3_length: 13
d_call: TRBD1
j_call: TRBJ2-7
v_call: TRBV30
clone_size: few
cdr3_aa: CAWKGTGFYEQYF
cdr3_nt: TGTGCCTGGAAAGGGACAGGGTTTTACGAGCAGTACTTC

cdr3_length: 14
d_call: TRBD2
j_call: TRBJ2-7
v_call: TRBV6-2/TRBV6-3
clone_size: few
cdr3_aa: CASSSGRSSYEQYF
cdr3_nt: TGTGCCAGCAGTAGCGGGAGGAGCTCCTACGAGCAGTACTTC

cdr3_length: 11
d_call: -
j_call: TRBJ2-5
v_call: TRBV20-1
clone_size: few
cdr3_aa: CSASLFETQYF
cdr3_nt: TGCAGTGCTAGCCTTTTCGAGACCCAGTACTTC

cdr3_length: 14
d_call: TRBD2
j_call: TRBJ2-7
v_call: TRBV12-3/TRBV12-4
clone_size: few
cdr3_aa: CASSWSGRNDEQYF
cdr3_nt: TGTGCCAGCAGTTGGAGCGGGAGGAACGACGAGCAGTACTTC

cdr3_length: 17
d_call: -
j_call: TRBJ1-1
v_call: TRBV5-1
clone_size: few
cdr3_aa: CASSLDSPGAGGTEAFF
cdr3_nt: TGCGCCAGCAGCTTGGACTCACCGGGGGCCGGGGGCACTGAAGCTTTCTTT

cdr3_length: 14
d_call: -
j_call: TRBJ2-1
v_call: TRBV4-1
clone_size: -
cdr3_aa: CASSRENRYNEQFF
cdr3_nt: TGCGCCAGCAGCCGAGAAAATCGATACAATGAGCAGTTCTTC

cdr3_length: 18
d_call: TRBD2
j_call: TRBJ2-5
v_call: TRBV6-5
clone_size: -
cdr3_aa: CASSYLPTSGRAQETQYF
cdr3_nt: TGTGCCAGCAGTTACCTTCCGACTAGCGGGAGGGCCCAAGAGACCCAGTACTTC

cdr3_length: 12
d_call: -
j_call: TRBJ1-1
v_call: TRBV5-1
clone_size: few
cdr3_aa: CASRFTGTEAFF
cdr3_nt: TGCGCCAGCAGGTTTACGGGTACTGAAGCTTTCTTT

cdr3_length: 16
d_call: -
j_call: TRBJ2-2
v_call: TRBV5-6
clone_size: -
cdr3_aa: CASSYSGRRSTGELFF
cdr3_nt: TGTGCCAGCAGCTACTCGGGACGGAGAAGCACCGGGGAGCTGTTTTTT

cdr3_length: 14
d_call: -
j_call: TRBJ1-4
v_call: TRBV20-1
clone_size: few
cdr3_aa: CSAAGGATNEKLFF
cdr3_nt: TGCAGTGCGGCAGGCGGGGCAACTAATGAAAAACTGTTTTTT

cdr3_length: 17
d_call: TRBD1
j_call: TRBJ1-5
v_call: TRBV20-1
clone_size: -
cdr3_aa: CSARGLGQGGSNQPQHF
cdr3_nt: TGCAGTGCTAGAGGGCTGGGACAGGGAGGGAGCAATCAGCCCCAGCATTTT

cdr3_length: 11
d_call: -
j_call: TRBJ2-7
v_call: TRBV27
clone_size: -
cdr3_aa: CASRQVDEQYF
cdr3_nt: TGTGCCAGCAGACAGGTCGACGAGCAGTACTTC

cdr3_length: 14
d_call: TRBD2
j_call: TRBJ2-5
v_call: TRBV29-1
clone_size: many
cdr3_aa: CSGGTSGYGETQYF
cdr3_nt: TGCAGCGGCGGGACTAGCGGCTATGGGGAGACCCAGTACTTC

cdr3_length: 16
d_call: -
j_call: TRBJ1-2
v_call: TRBV3-1
clone_size: few
cdr3_aa: CASSRTEGYTNYGYTF
cdr3_nt: TGTGCCAGCAGCCGAACCGAGGGCTATACTAACTATGGCTATACCTTC

cdr3_length: 16
d_call: -
j_call: TRBJ2-2
v_call: TRBV28
clone_size: -
cdr3_aa: CASSLYGQKNTGELFF
cdr3_nt: TGTGCCAGCAGTTTATACGGACAGAAGAACACCGGGGAGCTGTTTTTT

cdr3_length: 15
d_call: -
j_call: TRBJ1-1
v_call: TRBV27
clone_size: once
cdr3_aa: CASSLRARVGTEAFF
cdr3_nt: TGTGCCAGCAGCTTAAGGGCCAGGGTGGGCACTGAAGCTTTCTTT

cdr3_length: 16
d_call: TRBD2
j_call: TRBJ2-7
v_call: TRBV5-6
clone_size: many
cdr3_aa: CASSRAGTRYSYEQYF
cdr3_nt: TGTGCCAGCAGCAGGGCCGGGACTAGATACTCCTACGAGCAGTACTTC

cdr3_length: 13
d_call: TRBD1
j_call: TRBJ2-7
v_call: TRBV29-1
clone_size: many
cdr3_aa: CSVAGTGNWEQYF
cdr3_nt: TGCAGCGTTGCCGGGACAGGAAATTGGGAGCAGTACTTC

cdr3_length: 13
d_call: -
j_call: TRBJ2-1
v_call: TRBV7-3
clone_size: many
cdr3_aa: CASSLMTAGEQFF
cdr3_nt: TGTGCCAGCAGCTTAATGACGGCGGGTGAGCAGTTCTTC

cdr3_length: 14
d_call: -
j_call: TRBJ2-7
v_call: TRBV2
clone_size: -
cdr3_aa: CASKQTESSYEQYF
cdr3_nt: TGTGCCAGCAAGCAGACAGAGAGCTCCTACGAGCAGTACTTC

cdr3_length: 15
d_call: -
j_call: TRBJ1-5
v_call: TRBV7-2
clone_size: few
cdr3_aa: CASSLARQGNQPQHF
cdr3_nt: TGTGCCAGCAGCTTAGCCCGGCAGGGTAATCAGCCCCAGCATTTT

cdr3_length: 13
d_call: -
j_call: TRBJ2-2
v_call: TRBV27
clone_size: -
cdr3_aa: CASSSVNTGELFF
cdr3_nt: TGTGCCAGCTCCAGCGTGAACACCGGGGAGCTGTTTTTT

cdr3_length: 15
d_call: -
j_call: TRBJ2-7
v_call: TRBV7-2
clone_size: -
cdr3_aa: CASSSNRARSYEQYF
cdr3_nt: TGTGCCAGCAGCTCAAACAGGGCTAGGTCCTACGAGCAGTACTTC

cdr3_length: 15
d_call: TRBD1
j_call: TRBJ2-2
v_call: TRBV27
clone_size: -
cdr3_aa: CASSLLTGETGELFF
cdr3_nt: TGTGCCAGCAGTCTCTTGACAGGGGAAACCGGGGAGCTGTTTTTT